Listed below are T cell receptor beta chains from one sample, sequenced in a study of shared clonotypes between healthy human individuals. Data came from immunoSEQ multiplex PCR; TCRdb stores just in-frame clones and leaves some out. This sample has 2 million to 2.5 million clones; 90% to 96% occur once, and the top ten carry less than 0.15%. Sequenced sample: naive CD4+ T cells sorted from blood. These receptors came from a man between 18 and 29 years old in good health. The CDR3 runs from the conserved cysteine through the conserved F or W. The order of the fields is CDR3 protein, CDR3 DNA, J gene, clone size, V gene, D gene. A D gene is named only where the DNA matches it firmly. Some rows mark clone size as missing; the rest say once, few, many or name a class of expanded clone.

CDR3: CAWSSREPAHPLTEAFF
DNA: TGTGCCTGGAGTTCCAGGGAACCCGCTCATCCCTTGACTGAAGCTTTCTTT
J: TRBJ1-1
size: NA
V: TRBV30
D: NA

CDR3: CASSPVGTSGGIADTQYF
DNA: TGTGCCAGCAGCCCGGTCGGGACTAGCGGGGGGATAGCAGATACGCAGTATTTT
J: TRBJ2-3
size: NA
V: TRBV7-9
D: TRBD2

CDR3: CASSFVLGGETQYF
DNA: TGTGCCAGCAGTTTTGTGCTGGGTGGAGAGACCCAGTACTTC
J: TRBJ2-5
size: few
V: TRBV28
D: NA

CDR3: CASSSGQIMNTEAFF
DNA: TGTGCCAGCAGTTCCGGACAGATAATGAACACTGAAGCTTTCTTT
J: TRBJ1-1
size: NA
V: TRBV28
D: NA

CDR3: CASSEYSGQASSYEQYF
DNA: TGTGCCAGCAGTGAATATTCAGGACAGGCCAGCTCCTACGAGCAGTACTTC
J: TRBJ2-7
size: NA
V: TRBV6-1
D: TRBD1

CDR3: CASSLDRGVWETQYF
DNA: TGTGCCAGCAGCTTAGATCGTGGGGTTTGGGAGACCCAGTACTTC
J: TRBJ2-5
size: NA
V: TRBV11-2
D: NA

CDR3: CASSPDRGSNEKLFF
DNA: TGTGCCAGCAGCCCCGACAGGGGCTCAAATGAAAAACTGTTTTTT
J: TRBJ1-4
size: NA
V: TRBV5-4
D: TRBD1

CDR3: CASSLVGTGMSTEAFF
DNA: TGTGCCAGCAGCTTAGTTGGGACAGGGATGAGCACTGAAGCTTTCTTT
J: TRBJ1-1
size: NA
V: TRBV7-2
D: TRBD1

CDR3: CASSLRGRAGSYEQYF
DNA: TGTGCCAGCAGCTTAAGGGGGCGGGCGGGCTCCTACGAGCAGTACTTC
J: TRBJ2-7
size: NA
V: TRBV11-2
D: TRBD1

CDR3: CASSRGQPGKLFF
DNA: TGTGCCAGCAGCCGGGGCCAGCCGGGAAAACTGTTTTTT
J: TRBJ1-4
size: NA
V: TRBV25-1
D: NA

CDR3: CASRPWGNQPQHF
DNA: TGTGCCAGCAGGCCCTGGGGCAATCAGCCCCAGCATTTT
J: TRBJ1-5
size: NA
V: TRBV27
D: NA

CDR3: CASAVRLAGRTPTYEQYF
DNA: TGTGCCAGCGCCGTGCGGCTAGCGGGCCGAACCCCTACCTACGAGCAGTACTTC
J: TRBJ2-7
size: NA
V: TRBV5-6
D: TRBD2

CDR3: CASSHGTTNYGYTF
DNA: TGTGCCAGCAGCCACGGGACAACTAACTATGGCTACACCTTC
J: TRBJ1-2
size: NA
V: TRBV6-6
D: NA

CDR3: CASSLEAGGPYEQFF
DNA: TGTGCCAGCAGCTTAGAAGCGGGAGGACCCTATGAGCAGTTCTTC
J: TRBJ2-1
size: NA
V: TRBV11-2
D: TRBD2

CDR3: CASRVGTGTPEAFF
DNA: TGCGCCAGCAGAGTCGGGACAGGGACCCCTGAAGCTTTCTTT
J: TRBJ1-1
size: once
V: TRBV5-1
D: TRBD1

CDR3: CASSLGGSSYEQYF
DNA: TGTGCCAGCAGTTTGGGTGGCAGTTCCTACGAGCAGTACTTC
J: TRBJ2-7
size: once
V: TRBV28
D: NA

CDR3: CAISESGGAWRQPQHF
DNA: TGTGCCATCAGTGAGTCGGGGGGCGCGTGGCGTCAGCCCCAGCATTTT
J: TRBJ1-5
size: NA
V: TRBV10-3
D: NA

CDR3: CASKGLTSTDTQYF
DNA: TGTGCCAGCAAGGGCCTGACTAGCACAGATACGCAGTATTTT
J: TRBJ2-3
size: NA
V: TRBV5-6
D: NA

CDR3: CASSVGNLGGTGNEKLFF
DNA: TGTGCCAGCAGCGTAGGGAACTTGGGTGGGACAGGGAACGAAAAACTGTTTTTT
J: TRBJ1-4
size: NA
V: TRBV9
D: TRBD1

CDR3: CATSRTGTTYEQYF
DNA: TGTGCCACCTCAAGGACAGGGACTACCTACGAGCAGTACTTC
J: TRBJ2-7
size: NA
V: TRBV6-4
D: NA

CDR3: CASSELKATNEKLFF
DNA: TGTGCCAGCAGTGAATTAAAGGCTACTAATGAAAAACTGTTTTTT
J: TRBJ1-4
size: NA
V: TRBV6-1
D: NA

CDR3: CASSEYRGGTQYF
DNA: TGTGCCAGCAGTGAATATAGGGGAGGTACGCAGTATTTT
J: TRBJ2-3
size: NA
V: TRBV25-1
D: NA

CDR3: CASSLEYEQYF
DNA: TGCGCCAGCAGCTTGGAATACGAGCAGTACTTC
J: TRBJ2-7
size: NA
V: TRBV5-1
D: NA

CDR3: CASSTRDTTDTQYF
DNA: TGTGCCAGCAGTACGAGGGACACCACAGATACGCAGTATTTT
J: TRBJ2-3
size: NA
V: TRBV6-6
D: NA

CDR3: CASSRETGANYGYTF
DNA: TGTGCCAGTAGTAGAGAGACGGGGGCTAACTATGGCTACACCTTC
J: TRBJ1-2
size: once
V: TRBV19
D: NA

CDR3: CASSISQLTDTQYF
DNA: TGTGCCAGCAGCATTTCACAGCTCACAGATACGCAGTATTTT
J: TRBJ2-3
size: NA
V: TRBV28
D: NA

CDR3: CSVLRQPLETQYF
DNA: TGCAGCGTTTTAAGACAGCCCCTTGAGACCCAGTACTTC
J: TRBJ2-5
size: NA
V: TRBV29-1
D: NA

CDR3: CASSLPTGRGEQYF
DNA: TGTGCCAGCAGTTTACCAACAGGGCGTGGCGAGCAGTACTTC
J: TRBJ2-7
size: NA
V: TRBV28
D: NA

CDR3: CASSGVAGGRGDEQYF
DNA: TGTGCCAGCAGCGGAGTAGCGGGAGGGAGGGGAGACGAGCAGTACTTC
J: TRBJ2-7
size: once
V: TRBV9
D: TRBD2

CDR3: CASSLQGRVDYGYTF
DNA: TGTGCCAGCAGTTTACAGGGCAGGGTGGACTATGGCTACACCTTC
J: TRBJ1-2
size: NA
V: TRBV27
D: NA

CDR3: CASSIGEIIYEQYF
DNA: TGTGCCAGTAGTATAGGGGAGATAATTTACGAGCAGTACTTC
J: TRBJ2-7
size: NA
V: TRBV19
D: NA

CDR3: CASSSGTSEQYF
DNA: TGTGCCAGCAGCTCAGGGACCTCCGAGCAGTACTTC
J: TRBJ2-7
size: once
V: TRBV7-9
D: NA

CDR3: CASRDRGRDEQYF
DNA: TGTGCCAGCAGGGACAGGGGGCGCGATGAGCAGTACTTC
J: TRBJ2-7
size: NA
V: TRBV28
D: TRBD1

CDR3: CASSQMGFYGYTF
DNA: TGCGCCAGCAGCCAAATGGGATTTTATGGCTACACCTTC
J: TRBJ1-2
size: once
V: TRBV4-1
D: NA

CDR3: CASSYFTSGSSYEQYF
DNA: TGTGCCAGCAGTTACTTTACTAGCGGGTCCTCCTACGAGCAGTACTTC
J: TRBJ2-7
size: NA
V: TRBV6-5
D: TRBD2

CDR3: CASSEVGLAGREQYF
DNA: TGCGCCAGCAGTGAGGTGGGACTAGCGGGGCGTGAGCAGTACTTC
J: TRBJ2-7
size: NA
V: TRBV10-2
D: TRBD2

CDR3: CASSLAAVGTGQTQYF
DNA: TGTGCCAGCAGCTTAGCAGCGGTCGGGACGGGACAGACCCAGTACTTC
J: TRBJ2-5
size: NA
V: TRBV11-1
D: NA

CDR3: CAISAKRPGTGFGGGYTF
DNA: TGTGCCATCAGCGCTAAACGTCCCGGGACAGGGTTTGGTGGTGGCTACACCTTC
J: TRBJ1-2
size: NA
V: TRBV10-3
D: TRBD1

CDR3: CASSLRGGGNTIYF
DNA: TGTGCCAGCAGCTTGCGGGGGGGAGGAAACACCATATATTTT
J: TRBJ1-3
size: NA
V: TRBV5-4
D: NA

CDR3: CASSFTDRGVQYF
DNA: TGTGCCAGCAGCTTTACCGACAGGGGGGTTCAGTACTTC
J: TRBJ2-4
size: NA
V: TRBV11-2
D: TRBD1

CDR3: CASGLDIEQFF
DNA: TGTGCTAGTGGTTTGGACATTGAGCAGTTCTTC
J: TRBJ2-1
size: NA
V: TRBV12-5
D: NA

CDR3: CASSRGSSTDTQYF
DNA: TGCGCCAGCAGCCGAGGATCTAGCACAGATACGCAGTATTTT
J: TRBJ2-3
size: NA
V: TRBV5-1
D: NA

CDR3: CASSLEGVGRAFPTTGELFF
DNA: TGCGCCAGCAGCTTGGAAGGTGTAGGCAGAGCCTTCCCTACTACCGGGGAGCTGTTTTTT
J: TRBJ2-2
size: NA
V: TRBV5-1
D: NA

CDR3: CASSPGLNTGELFF
DNA: TGTGCCAGCTCCCCTGGCCTAAACACCGGGGAGCTGTTTTTT
J: TRBJ2-2
size: NA
V: TRBV18
D: NA

CDR3: CASSPEGASNQPQHF
DNA: TGTGCCAGCAGCCCCGAGGGAGCCAGCAATCAGCCCCAGCATTTT
J: TRBJ1-5
size: NA
V: TRBV6-4
D: NA

CDR3: CASSYTDTQYF
DNA: TGTGCCAGCAGCTACACAGATACGCAGTATTTT
J: TRBJ2-3
size: NA
V: TRBV5-6
D: NA

CDR3: CAISESSAGVLAFYGYTF
DNA: TGTGCCATCAGTGAGTCTTCGGCAGGGGTCCTCGCATTCTATGGCTACACCTTC
J: TRBJ1-2
size: NA
V: TRBV10-3
D: NA

CDR3: CASSSGLAGNEQFF
DNA: TGTGCCAGCAGCTCAGGACTAGCGGGAAATGAGCAGTTCTTC
J: TRBJ2-1
size: once
V: TRBV11-2
D: TRBD2